This T cell receptor (beta chain) was captured by sequencing in a study of shared clonotypes between healthy human individuals. The assay was immunoSEQ multiplex PCR, and TCRdb's table has in-frame clones only and misses some. Of a few million clones in the sample, around 95% were seen once. Germline V lookup: CDR1 MDHEN, CDR2 SYDVKM. The CDR3 has 15 amino acids. Trimming took off 3 bases at V and 2 bases at J, with 14 bases between the two ends. Specimen: naive CD4+ T cells sorted from blood. As to subset: CD45RA+ positively selected. This chain connects TRBV28 to TRBJ2-7, with D perhaps TRBD1 or TRBD2 (5 bases each). The TCR comes from a man aged 18-30 years in good health. The CDR3 bases are TGTGCCAGCAGTTTGATACGGGACGGAGCCTACGAGCAGTACTTC. Translated: CASSLIRDGAYEQYF.